This T cell receptor beta chain was found in a study of T cell repertoires in cytomegalovirus infection. Study information: Public TCR beta signatures were indicative of both CMV infection and a matching HLA type.

Study-wide results and caveats: Carriers of CMV and the relevant HLA type were discriminated by public TCR beta frequency. CMV-specific TCR beta clonotypes restricted by HLA-C were the ones dominating the ex vivo response.

Germline assignment: CDR1 SEHNR and CDR2 FQNEAQ (reference sequence). The CDR3 loop spans 15 amino acids. The V and J ends lost 4 bases and 0 bases respectively, with 12 bases between them. A single record per CDR3 protein comes from TCRdb applying MiXCR to the reads. The profile shows some 200,000 distinct CDR3 sequences, roughly a fifth of them singletons. This clonotype has a handful of counts. The antigen is undetermined. Sequencing used PBMCs. V is TRBV7-9 and J is TRBJ2-5; no clear D. The source is a human donor in good health (CMV status not recorded). Some clones in this sample may be carry-over from other donors' samples. The CDR3 sequence: CASSSSAWYQETQYF. The DNA of the CDR3 is TGTGCCAGCAGCTCCTCGGCCTGGTACCAAGAGACCCAGTACTTC.